This T cell receptor (beta chain) was sequenced for a study of blood T cell repertoires in COVID-19. Clinical history as reported by participants underpinned cohort assignment. The CDR3 consists of 16 residues. Germline assignment: CDR1 SGHDN and CDR2 FVKESK. Losses at the gene ends were 4 bases for V and 0 bases for J; bases not matched to a gene: 5. Assay used: immunoSEQ multiplex PCR; TCRdb lists only in-frame clones, some missing. This sample has some 300,000 clones, with approximately 84% found just once. The receptor was derived from a woman in her 30s who had recovered from COVID-19. The rearrangement links TRBV14 to TRBJ1-4, with TRBD1 matching 7 bases. The sample taken for sequencing was PBMCs or T cells enriched from blood (not recorded which). CDR3 DNA sequence: TGTGCCAGCAGCCGTCGACAGGGCTCAACTAATGAAAAACTGTTTTTT. Translated: CASSRRQGSTNEKLFF.